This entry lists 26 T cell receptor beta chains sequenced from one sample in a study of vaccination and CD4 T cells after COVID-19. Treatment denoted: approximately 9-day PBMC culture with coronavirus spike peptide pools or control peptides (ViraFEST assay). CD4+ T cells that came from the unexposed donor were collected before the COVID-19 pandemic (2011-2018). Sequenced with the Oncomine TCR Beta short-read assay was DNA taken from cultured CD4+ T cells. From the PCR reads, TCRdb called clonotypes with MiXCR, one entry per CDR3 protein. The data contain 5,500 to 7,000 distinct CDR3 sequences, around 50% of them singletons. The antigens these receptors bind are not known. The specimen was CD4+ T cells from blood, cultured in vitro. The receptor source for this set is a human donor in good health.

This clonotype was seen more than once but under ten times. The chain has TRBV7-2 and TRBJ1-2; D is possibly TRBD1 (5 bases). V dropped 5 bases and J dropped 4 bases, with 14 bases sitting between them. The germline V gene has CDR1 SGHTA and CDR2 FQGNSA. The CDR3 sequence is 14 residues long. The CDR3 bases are TGTGCCAGCAGCCATATGACAGTCTCCTATGGCTACACCTTC. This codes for CASSHMTVSYGYTF.

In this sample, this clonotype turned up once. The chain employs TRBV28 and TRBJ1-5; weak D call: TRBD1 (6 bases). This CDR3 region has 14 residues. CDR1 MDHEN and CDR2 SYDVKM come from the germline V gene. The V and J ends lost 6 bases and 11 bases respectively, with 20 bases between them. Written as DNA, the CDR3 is TGTGCCAGCAGGTCAGGGGCCAAAAGGGGGACCCAGCATTTT. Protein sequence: CASRSGAKRGTQHF.

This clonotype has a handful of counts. The CDR3 protein is CATSDPLSPGADTQYF. In DNA, the CDR3 is TGTGCCACCAGTGATCCCTTGTCGCCAGGGGCAGATACGCAGTATTTT. J is TRBJ2-3 and V is TRBV24-1, with D perhaps matching TRBD1 (6 bases). The germline gives CDR1 KGHDR, CDR2 SFDVKD. This CDR3 spans 16 amino acids. Trimming removed 3 bases from V and 4 bases from J, with 16 bases in between.

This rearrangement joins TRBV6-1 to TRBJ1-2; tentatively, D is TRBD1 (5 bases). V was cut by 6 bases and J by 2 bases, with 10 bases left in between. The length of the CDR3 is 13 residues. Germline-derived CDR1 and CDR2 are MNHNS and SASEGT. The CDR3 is CASRTGLNYGYTF. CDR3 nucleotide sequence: TGTGCCAGCAGAACGGGACTAAACTATGGCTACACCTTC.

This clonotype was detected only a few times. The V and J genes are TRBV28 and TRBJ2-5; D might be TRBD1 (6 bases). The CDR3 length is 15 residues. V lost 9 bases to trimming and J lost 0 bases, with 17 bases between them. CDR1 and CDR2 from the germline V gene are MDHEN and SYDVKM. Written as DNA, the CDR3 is TGTGCCAGTAAACAGGGAAAGACGTACCAAGAGACCCAGTACTTC. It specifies CASKQGKTYQETQYF.

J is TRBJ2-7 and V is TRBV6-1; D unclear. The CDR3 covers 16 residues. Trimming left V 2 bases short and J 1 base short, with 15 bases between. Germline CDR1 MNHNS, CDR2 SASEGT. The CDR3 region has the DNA TGTGCCAGCAGTGAATTTCGGTGGATAGGATCCTACGAGCAGTACTTC. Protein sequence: CASSEFRWIGSYEQYF.

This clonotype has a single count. The CDR3 DNA reads as TGTGCCAGCAGTGCAGGGACGGTGTACAATGAGCAGTTCTTC. Protein sequence: CASSAGTVYNEQFF. This sequence joins TRBV6-2 or TRBV6-3 and TRBJ2-1; possibly TRBD1 or TRBD2 for D (5 bases each). There are 14 residues in the CDR3. Germline CDR1 and CDR2: MNHEY and SVGEGT. Between the trimmed V and J ends, which lost 5 bases and 4 bases, there was a span of 12 bases.

CDR3 bases: TGCGCCAGCAGGGAACAGGGGTCTGGTCAGCCCCAGCATTTT. This encodes CASREQGSGQPQHF. This rearrangement joins TRBV10-2 to TRBJ1-5; 7 nucleotides agree with TRBD1. CDR1 and CDR2 (germline): WSHSY, SAAADI. This CDR3 spans 14 amino acids. Germline trimming cut 6 bases from V and 6 bases from J; bases unmatched to any gene: 8.

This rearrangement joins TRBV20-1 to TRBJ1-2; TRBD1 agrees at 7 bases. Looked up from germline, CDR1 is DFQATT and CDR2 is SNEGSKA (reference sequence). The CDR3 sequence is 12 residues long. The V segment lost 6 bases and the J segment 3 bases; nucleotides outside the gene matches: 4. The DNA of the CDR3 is TGCAGTGCAACCGGGACAGACTATGGCTACACCTTC. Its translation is CSATGTDYGYTF.

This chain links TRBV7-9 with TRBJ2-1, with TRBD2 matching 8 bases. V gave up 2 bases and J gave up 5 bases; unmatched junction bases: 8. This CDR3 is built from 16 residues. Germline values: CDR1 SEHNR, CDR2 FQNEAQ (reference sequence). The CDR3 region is CASSLFGAGGNNEQFF. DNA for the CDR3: TGTGCCAGCAGCTTATTTGGCGCGGGAGGCAACAATGAGCAGTTCTTC.

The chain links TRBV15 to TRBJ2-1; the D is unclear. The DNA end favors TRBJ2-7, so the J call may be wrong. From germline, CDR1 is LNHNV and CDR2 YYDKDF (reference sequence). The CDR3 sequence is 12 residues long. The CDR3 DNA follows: TGTGCCACCAGCAGAGAGTCTGACGAGCAGTACTTC. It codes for CATSRESDEQYF.

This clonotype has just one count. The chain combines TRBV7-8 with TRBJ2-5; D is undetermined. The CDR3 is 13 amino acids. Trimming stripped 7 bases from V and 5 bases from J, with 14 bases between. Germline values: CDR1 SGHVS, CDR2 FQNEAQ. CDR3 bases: TGTGCCAGCAAAGTTCGGATAGGGGAGACCCAGTACTTC. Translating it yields CASKVRIGETQYF.

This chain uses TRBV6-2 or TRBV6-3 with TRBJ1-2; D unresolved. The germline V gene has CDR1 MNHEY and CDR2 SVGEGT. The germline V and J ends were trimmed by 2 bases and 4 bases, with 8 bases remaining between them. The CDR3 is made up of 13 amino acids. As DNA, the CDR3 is TGTGCCAGCAGTTACGAGACGGCCTATGGCTACACCTTC. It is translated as CASSYETAYGYTF.

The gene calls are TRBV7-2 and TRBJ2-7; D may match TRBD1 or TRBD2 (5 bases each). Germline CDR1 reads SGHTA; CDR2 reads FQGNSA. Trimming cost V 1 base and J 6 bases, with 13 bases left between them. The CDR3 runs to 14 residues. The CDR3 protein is CASSLGGGWSEQYF. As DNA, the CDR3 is TGTGCCAGCAGCTTAGGGGGCGGGTGGTCCGAGCAGTACTTC.

This CDR3 reads CASSPRGFRSYNEQFF. The CDR3 nucleotides are TGTGCCAGCAGCCCCCGGGGGTTTAGGTCCTACAATGAGCAGTTCTTC. The chain uses TRBV7-2 and TRBJ2-1; possibly TRBD2 for D (6 bases). V gave up 5 bases and J gave up 1 base, with 15 bases separating them. The germline gives CDR1 SGHTA, CDR2 FQGNSA. The CDR3 length is 16 residues. The full variable domain, with the rest looked up from reference TRBV7-2 and TRBJ2-1, is GAGVSQSPSNKVTEKGKDVELRCDPISGHTALYWYRQSLGQGLEFLIYFQGNSAPDKSGLPSDRFSAERTGGSVSTLTIQRTQQEDSAVYLCASSPRGFRSYNEQFFGPGTRLTVL.

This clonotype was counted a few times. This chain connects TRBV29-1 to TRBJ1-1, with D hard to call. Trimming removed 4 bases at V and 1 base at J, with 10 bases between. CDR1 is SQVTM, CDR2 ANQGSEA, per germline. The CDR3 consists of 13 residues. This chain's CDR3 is CSVGRTQNTEAFF. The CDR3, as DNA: TGCAGCGTTGGACGGACCCAGAACACTGAAGCTTTCTTT.

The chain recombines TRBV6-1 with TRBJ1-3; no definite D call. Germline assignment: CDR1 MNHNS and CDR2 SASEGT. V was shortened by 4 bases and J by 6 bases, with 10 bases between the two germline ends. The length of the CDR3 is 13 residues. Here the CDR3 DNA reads TGTGCCAGCAGTGGGGCTGGGGTAAACACCATATATTTT. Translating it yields CASSGAGVNTIYF.

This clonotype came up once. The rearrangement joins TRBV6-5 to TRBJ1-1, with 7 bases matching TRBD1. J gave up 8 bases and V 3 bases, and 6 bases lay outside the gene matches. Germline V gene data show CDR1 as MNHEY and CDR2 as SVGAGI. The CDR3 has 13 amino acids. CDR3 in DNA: TGTGCCAGCAGTTATACCCCGGACAGGGAAGCTTTCTTT. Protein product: CASSYTPDREAFF.

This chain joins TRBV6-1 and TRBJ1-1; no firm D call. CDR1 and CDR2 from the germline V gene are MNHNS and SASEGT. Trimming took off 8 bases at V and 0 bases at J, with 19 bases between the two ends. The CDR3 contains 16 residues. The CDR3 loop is CASPNGVASMNTEAFF. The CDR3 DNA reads TGTGCCAGCCCCAACGGCGTCGCCTCAATGAACACTGAAGCTTTCTTT.

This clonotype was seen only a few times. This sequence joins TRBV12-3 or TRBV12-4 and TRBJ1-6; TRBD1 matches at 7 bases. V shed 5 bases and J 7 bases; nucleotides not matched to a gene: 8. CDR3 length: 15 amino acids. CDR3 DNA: TGTGCCAGCAGTCATGACAGGGTGAAGAATTCACCCCTCCACTTT. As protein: CASSHDRVKNSPLHF.

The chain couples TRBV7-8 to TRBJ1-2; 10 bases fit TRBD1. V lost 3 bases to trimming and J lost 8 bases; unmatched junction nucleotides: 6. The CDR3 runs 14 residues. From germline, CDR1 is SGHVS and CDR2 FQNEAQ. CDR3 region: CASSFGTGARGYTF. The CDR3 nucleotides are TGTGCCAGCAGCTTCGGGACAGGGGCCAGGGGCTACACCTTC.

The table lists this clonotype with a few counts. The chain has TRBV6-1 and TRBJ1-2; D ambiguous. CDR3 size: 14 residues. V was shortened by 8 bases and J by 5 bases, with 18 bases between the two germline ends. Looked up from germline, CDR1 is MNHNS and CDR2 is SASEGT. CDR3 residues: CASRQDVRQYGYTF. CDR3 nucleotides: TGTGCCAGCCGCCAGGACGTAAGGCAGTATGGCTACACCTTC.

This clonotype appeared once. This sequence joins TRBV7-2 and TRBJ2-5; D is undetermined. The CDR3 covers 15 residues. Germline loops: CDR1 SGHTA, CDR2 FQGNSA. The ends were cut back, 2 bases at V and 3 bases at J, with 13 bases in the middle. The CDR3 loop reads CASSLIGLDEETQYF. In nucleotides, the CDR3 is TGTGCCAGCAGCTTAATCGGGCTAGACGAAGAGACCCAGTACTTC.

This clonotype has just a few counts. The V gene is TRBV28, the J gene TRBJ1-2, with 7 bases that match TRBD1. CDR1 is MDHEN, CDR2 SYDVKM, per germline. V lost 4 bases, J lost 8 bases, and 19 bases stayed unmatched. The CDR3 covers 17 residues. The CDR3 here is CASSSHKMGGTVGGYTF. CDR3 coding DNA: TGTGCCAGCAGTTCCCACAAGATGGGAGGGACAGTGGGGGGCTACACCTTC.

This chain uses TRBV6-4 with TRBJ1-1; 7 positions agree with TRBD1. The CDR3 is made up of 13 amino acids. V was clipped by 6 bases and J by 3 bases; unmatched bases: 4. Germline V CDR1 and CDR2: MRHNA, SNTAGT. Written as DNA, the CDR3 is TGTGCCAGCAGCCAGACAGGGTACACTGAAGCTTTCTTT. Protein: CASSQTGYTEAFF.

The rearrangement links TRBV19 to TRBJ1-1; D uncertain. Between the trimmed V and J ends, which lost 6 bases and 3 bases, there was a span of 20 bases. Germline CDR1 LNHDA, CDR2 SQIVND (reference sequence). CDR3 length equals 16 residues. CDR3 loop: CASRQTWFLWYTEAFF. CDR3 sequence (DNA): TGTGCCAGTAGACAGACTTGGTTCTTATGGTACACTGAAGCTTTCTTT.